This T cell receptor beta chain was captured by sequencing in a study of human CD8 memory T cell subsets. Points from the study as a whole: Precursor exhausted T cells shared very few clonotypes with stem-like memory T cells. Precursor exhausted T cells and stem-like memory T cells were similarly highly diverse, while effector memory cells were not.

The authors made TCR beta libraries using UMI-labeled 5' RACE. Per the authors' pipeline: Each of the TCR beta libraries had somewhere between about 2,600 and 20,000 functional CDR3 beta clonotypes in it. TCRdb reanalyzed the 5' RACE reads and collapses them to one entry per CDR3 protein, without DNA. The V and J calls here are based on TCRdb, not the publication. The sample includes about 6,000 distinct CDR3 sequences. Remarks on this clonotype: No antigen is known for it.

This TCR derives from a human donor in good health. Material for sequencing was CD8+ effector memory T cells (TEM) sorted from PBMCs. Subset indicated: effector memory CD8 T cells, CCR7- CD45RO+ CD95+.

CDR3 loop: CASSPGHNSYNEQFF. The chain joins TRBV7-3 to TRBJ2-1; there is no DNA to check the TCRdb D call of TRBD1. Germline V lookup: CDR1 SGHTA, CDR2 FQGTGA. The CDR3 is 15 amino acids.